Shown below are 9 T cell receptor beta chains from a single sample sequenced in a study of T cells in localized non-small cell lung cancer. Sequencing was performed with immunoSEQ multiplex PCR; in TCRdb, only in-frame clones are kept and a portion is missing. Among approximately 1,900 clones listed, under 25% were seen once. The sequenced sample was lung tumor tissue, obtained before any cancer treatment. Receptors originate from a woman aged 35 to 70 with stage I lung adenocarcinoma.

This chain uses TRBV14 with TRBJ2-7; D is uncertain. Trimming shortened V by 4 bases and J by 3 bases, and 10 bases separated the two germline ends. Germline CDR1 SGHDN, CDR2 FVKESK. The CDR3 has 13 amino acids. The chain's CDR3 is CASSPAQFYEQYF. The CDR3 region has the DNA TGTGCCAGCAGCCCTGCCCAGTTCTACGAGCAGTACTTC.

J is TRBJ2-6 and V is TRBV6-8; 10 nucleotides align to TRBD1. V lost 6 bases, J lost 0 bases, and 11 bases stayed unmatched. The germline V gene has CDR1 MNHGY and CDR2 SAAAGT. The CDR3 loop spans 19 amino acids. The CDR3 nucleotides are TGTGCCAGCAGGCCGACAGGGGGCGGGTCACTCTCTGGGGCCAACGTCCTGACTTTC. Translated, it gives CASRPTGGGSLSGANVLTF.

The chain joins TRBV28 to TRBJ1-2; D perhaps matches TRBD1 (5 bases). Germline CDR1 is MDHEN and CDR2 is SYDVKM. CDR3 length: 13 residues. Trimming cost V 5 bases and J 3 bases, with 10 bases left between them. CDR3 sequence: CASSQTDDYGYTF. DNA of the CDR3: TGTGCCAGCAGTCAGACAGATGACTATGGCTACACCTTC.

This clone has just a few counts. The chain couples TRBV12-5 to TRBJ1-2, with D perhaps TRBD1 (5 bases). This CDR3 comprises 13 residues. Germline V gives CDR1 LGHNT, CDR2 FRNRAP. CDR3 region: CASSVGVLDGYTF. Written as DNA, the CDR3 is TGTGCCAGTTCCGTGGGGGTCTTGGATGGCTACACCTTC.

In its sample, this clone was seen a few times. The chain is built from TRBV12-5 and TRBJ1-5; D not resolved. The CDR3 covers 14 residues. Trimming took off 5 bases at V and 6 bases at J, with 14 bases between the two ends. Germline assignment: CDR1 LGHNT and CDR2 FRNRAP. The CDR3 DNA sequence: TGTGCTAGTGGTCCTTCTCAACGGGCTCAGCCCCAGCATTTT. Translated: CASGPSQRAQPQHF.

The chain uses TRBV9 and TRBJ1-6, with TRBD1 as a possible D gene (6 bases). V lost 4 bases, J lost 7 bases, and 18 bases lay in between. CDR1 is SGDLS and CDR2 is YYNGEE in the germline V gene. The CDR3 consists of 16 residues. The CDR3 reads CASSPRASGVNSPLHF. The CDR3, as DNA: TGTGCCAGCAGCCCCAGGGCTTCAGGGGTAAATTCACCCCTCCACTTT.

The sample holds a few counts of this clone. The V and J genes are TRBV11-3 and TRBJ1-3; 8 bases line up with TRBD1. The CDR3 spans 15 residues. The V gene's germline CDR1 is SGHNT and CDR2 YENEEA. V gave up 7 bases and J gave up 0 bases; unmatched junction bases: 5. This CDR3 is CASTDRGYSGNTIYF. For the CDR3, the DNA is TGTGCCAGCACCGACAGGGGATACTCTGGAAACACCATATATTTT.

In its sample, this clone ranks as medium-sized. The chain combines TRBV11-3 with TRBJ1-6, with 8 bases fitting TRBD1. V dropped 8 bases and J dropped 11; count of bases not matched to a gene: 11. The CDR3 contains 14 residues. The germline V gene encodes CDR1 SGHNT and CDR2 YENEEA. The CDR3 loop reads CASLSGGAGPPLHF. As DNA, the CDR3 is TGTGCCAGCCTCTCAGGGGGCGCGGGACCACCCCTCCACTTT.

This sequence joins TRBV18 and TRBJ2-1, with a weak D call TRBD1 (7 bases). The CDR3 contains 16 residues. V lost 5 bases, J lost 2 bases, and 16 bases lay in between. Germline loops: CDR1 KGHSH, CDR2 LQKENI. This CDR3 is CASSNRRDRPYNEQFF. The CDR3 bases are TGTGCCAGCTCAAACAGGAGGGACAGACCCTACAATGAGCAGTTCTTC.